The subject of this entry is one T cell receptor (beta chain). These data belong to a study of control samples from healthy donors and cancer patients. With 0 bases removed from V and 0 bases from J, the gap between germline ends came to 7 bases. Per the germline V gene, CDR1 is SGHNT and CDR2 is YYREEE (reference sequence). The length of the CDR3 is 14 residues. The repertoire was sequenced with immunoSEQ multiplex PCR; TCRdb's copy has only in-frame clones and lacks some. This table holds some 210,000 clones, approximately 90% found once. The sample consisted of blood. The V and J genes are TRBV5-4 and TRBJ2-7, with D perhaps matching TRBD2 (5 bases). The clonotype comes from a man in his thirties or forties in good health. CDR3 bases: TGTGCCAGCAGCTTGGGGAGGACCTCCTACGAGCAGTACTTC. It encodes CASSLGRTSYEQYF.